The clone carrying this T cell receptor (beta chain) has only one observation. The germline V gene encodes CDR1 SGHTA and CDR2 FQGNSA. The CDR3 length is 13 residues. V was clipped by 1 base and J by 4 bases, with 7 bases between them. This sample was taken from a study of blood T cell repertoires in COVID-19. Looking at the study overall: PBMCs, B-cell-depleted T cells, or T cells were the source of the cDNA or gDNA that made up the material.

Individuals drawn from approximately 22 US areas were roughly 18 to 95 years old. Participant-given clinical history determined each cohort assignment. Source study methods: Amplification of reference gene primers was used by the study to estimate nucleated cell counts. The repertoire was sequenced with immunoSEQ multiplex PCR; TCRdb's copy has only in-frame clones and lacks some. Clone size and V and J calls were adopted from that table, with D and trimming inferred from the DNA. The profile shows roughly 190,000 clones, around 83% of them singletons. The sequenced material came from PBMCs or T cells enriched from blood (not recorded which). The genes are TRBV7-2 and TRBJ1-2; D not resolved. This TCR was sampled from a woman under 40 who had been exposed to COVID-19. The CDR3 sequence is CASSLGDIYGYTF. The CDR3 DNA reads as TGTGCCAGCAGCTTAGGAGACATCTATGGCTACACCTTC.